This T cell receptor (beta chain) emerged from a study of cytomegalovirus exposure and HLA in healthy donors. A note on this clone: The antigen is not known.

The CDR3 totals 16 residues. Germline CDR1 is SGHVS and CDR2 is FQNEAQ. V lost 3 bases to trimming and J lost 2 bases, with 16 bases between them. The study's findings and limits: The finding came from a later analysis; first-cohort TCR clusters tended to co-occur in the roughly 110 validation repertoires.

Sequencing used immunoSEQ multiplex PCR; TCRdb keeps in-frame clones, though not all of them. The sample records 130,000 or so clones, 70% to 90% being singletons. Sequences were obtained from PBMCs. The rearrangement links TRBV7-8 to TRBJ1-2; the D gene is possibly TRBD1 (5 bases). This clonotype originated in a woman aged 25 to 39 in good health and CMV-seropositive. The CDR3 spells CASSFLPGGTNYGYTF. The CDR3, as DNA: TGTGCCAGCAGCTTCCTCCCGGGCGGGACGAACTATGGCTACACCTTC.